This T cell receptor (beta chain) was identified during a study of cytomegalovirus exposure and HLA in healthy donors. Study overall: Unique TCR beta sequences numbering 117 million came from 190 million or so T cells in an earlier analysis. From HLA-typed donors, an early data release held about 92 million unique TCRs. General study results and limits: In a later analysis, a missense DCLRE1C variant was linked to TCR beta V- and J-gene trimming. In a later analysis, compared with equally common non-associated chains, HLA-associated beta chains were more expanded.

This clone has just a few counts. Antigen unknown. The study ran its PCR with 60 Vbeta and 13 Jbeta primers. Libraries were prepared by immunoSEQ multiplex PCR; TCRdb keeps only in-frame clonotypes and omits some of them. The sample records more than 100,000 clones, approximately 72% being singletons. The V end was cut by 0 bases, the J end by 4 bases, with 8 bases between. The CDR3 sequence is 14 residues long. Germline CDR1 ENHRY, CDR2 SYGVKD. The chain carries TRBV10-3 and TRBJ2-3; D ambiguous. Sequencing was performed on PBMCs. The receptor comes from a woman aged 45-65 years in good health and CMV-seronegative. The CDR3 spells CAISESPPSDTQYF. The CDR3 bases are TGTGCCATCAGTGAGTCTCCCCCCTCAGATACGCAGTATTTT.